Listed below are T cell receptor beta chains from one sample, sequenced in a study of blood T cell repertoires in COVID-19. TCRdb's table, derived via immunoSEQ multiplex PCR, lists solely in-frame clones and lacks some. The sample contains about 130,000 clones, about nine tenths of which appear only once. Sequences were obtained from peripheral blood. The source is a man aged 55 to 70 with COVID-19, enrolled during active disease. The CDR3 runs from the conserved cysteine through the conserved F or W. A D gene is named only where the DNA matches it firmly. Where a row states a size, it is once, few, many or the class of an expanded clone; other rows omit it.

TRBV30	.	.	TRBJ1-5	TGTGCCTGGAGTGGTCTGGGAGAGCAGCCCCAGCATTTT	CAWSGLGEQPQHF
TRBV15	.	.	TRBJ2-1	TGTGCCACCAGCAGAGGTTCTAGCTCGGAGCAGTTCTTC	CATSRGSSSEQFF
TRBV9	.	.	TRBJ2-3	TGTGCCAGCAGCCCGTCGGTGGGAAGCGGTACTAGCACAGATACGCAGTATTTT	CASSPSVGSGTSTDTQYF
TRBV29-1	.	.	TRBJ2-3	TGCAGCGTTGAAGCAGCGGCTGACACAGATACGCAGTATTTT	CSVEAAADTDTQYF
TRBV6-5	.	.	TRBJ2-7	TGTGCCAGCAGCAAAGGGCAGGACTACGTCTACGAGCAGTACTTC	CASSKGQDYVYEQYF
TRBV7-8	.	.	TRBJ2-5	TGTGCCAGCAGCCACCGAGTAAACTCGTTGGAGACCCAGTACTTC	CASSHRVNSLETQYF
TRBV13	.	.	TRBJ2-7	TGTGCCAGCAGCTTGTCCAGGCCCTACGAGCAGTACTTC	CASSLSRPYEQYF
TRBV27	.	.	TRBJ1-1	TGTGCCAGCAGTCTACCACAGGGAGTAGCTTTCTTT	CASSLPQGVAFF
TRBV24-1	TRBD2	.	TRBJ2-5	TGTGCCACCAGTGATTTAGGGACTAGCGCAGGGATTGAGACCCAGTACTTC	CATSDLGTSAGIETQYF
TRBV10-2	TRBD1	.	TRBJ2-2	TGCGCCAGCAGTGAGCCGACAGGGGCTGGAACCGGGGAGCTGTTTTTT	CASSEPTGAGTGELFF
TRBV5-6	TRBD1	.	TRBJ1-6	TGTGCCAGCAGCTTCGGACAGGCGTTCTCCTATAATTCACCCCTCCACTTT	CASSFGQAFSYNSPLHF
TRBV19	TRBD1	.	TRBJ1-5	TGTGCCAGTAGTTACCTGGACAGGGATAGCAATCAGCCCCAGCATTTT	CASSYLDRDSNQPQHF
TRBV27	TRBD1	.	TRBJ1-5	TGTGCCAGCAGTTCCGCATACGACAGGGGAGTGCCCCAGCATTTT	CASSSAYDRGVPQHF
TRBV18	TRBD1	.	TRBJ1-4	TGTGCCAGCTCTCGAGGACAGGGACGACTAGAAAAACTGTTTTTT	CASSRGQGRLEKLFF
TRBV5-1	TRBD2	.	TRBJ2-7	TGCGCCAGCAGCTTGGGAGCGGGAGGAATGTACGAGCAGTACTTC	CASSLGAGGMYEQYF
TRBV5-1	.	.	TRBJ2-2	TGCGCCAGCAGCTTTACCGGGAGTGCTAGCACCGGGGAGCTGTTTTTT	CASSFTGSASTGELFF
TRBV7-9	TRBD1	.	TRBJ1-2	TGTGCCAGCACCCGGGACAGCTATGGCTACACCTTC	CASTRDSYGYTF
TRBV6-2/TRBV6-3	.	.	TRBJ2-7	TGTGCCAGCAGTAATCAATTCATCGAGCAGTACTTC	CASSNQFIEQYF
TRBV3-1/TRBV3-2	.	.	TRBJ2-3	TGTGCCAGCAGCCATCGCGGGGCGAGAGGCACAGATACGCAGTATTTT	CASSHRGARGTDTQYF
TRBV6-6	.	.	TRBJ2-1	TGTGCCAGCACCAACTACGGGACTCTGGGCAATGAGCAGTTCTTC	CASTNYGTLGNEQFF
TRBV10-1	TRBD2	.	TRBJ2-1	TGCGCCAGCAGTGAGACTAGCGGGAAGTGGGGTGAGCAGTTCTTC	CASSETSGKWGEQFF
TRBV25-1	.	.	TRBJ2-1	TGTGCCAGCAAGCTTATAGTCCGGGAGTTCTCTAATGAGCAGTTCTTC	CASKLIVREFSNEQFF
TRBV4-3	.	once	TRBJ1-4	TGCGCCAGCAGCCATCCTTTAATGCACAGATCTAATGAAAAACTGTTTTTT	CASSHPLMHRSNEKLFF
TRBV7-3	.	.	TRBJ1-5	TGTGCCAGCAGCCCCCGACAGGCTTATAGCAATCAGCCCCAGCATTTT	CASSPRQAYSNQPQHF
TRBV28	TRBD1	.	TRBJ2-7	TGTGCCAGCAGTCCTTCCGGGACAGGGGAGGAGCAGTACTTC	CASSPSGTGEEQYF
TRBV19	TRBD2	.	TRBJ2-4	TGTGCCAGTAGTATTCCTAGCGGGATGACCAAAAACATTCAGTACTTC	CASSIPSGMTKNIQYF